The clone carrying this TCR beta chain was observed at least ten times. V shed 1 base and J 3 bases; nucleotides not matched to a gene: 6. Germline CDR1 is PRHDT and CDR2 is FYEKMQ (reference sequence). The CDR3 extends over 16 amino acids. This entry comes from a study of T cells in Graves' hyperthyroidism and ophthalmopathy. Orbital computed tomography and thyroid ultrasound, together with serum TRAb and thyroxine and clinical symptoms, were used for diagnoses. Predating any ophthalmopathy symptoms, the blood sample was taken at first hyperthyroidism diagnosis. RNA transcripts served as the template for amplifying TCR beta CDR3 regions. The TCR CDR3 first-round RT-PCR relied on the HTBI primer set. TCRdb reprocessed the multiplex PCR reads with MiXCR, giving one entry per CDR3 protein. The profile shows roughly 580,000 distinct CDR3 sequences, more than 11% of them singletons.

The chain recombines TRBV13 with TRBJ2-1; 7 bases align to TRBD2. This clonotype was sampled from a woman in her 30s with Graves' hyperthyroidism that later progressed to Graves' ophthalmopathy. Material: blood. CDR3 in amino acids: CASSLEASGNYNEQFF. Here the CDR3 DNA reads TGTGCCAGCAGCTTAGAGGCTAGCGGAAACTACAATGAGCAGTTCTTC.